Listed here are 10 T cell receptor beta chains from one sample, sequenced in a study of a mutant IDH1 vaccine in newly diagnosed glioma. These TCRs' antigens remain unknown. Repertoires were generated with immunoSEQ multiplex PCR, while TCRdb's copy carries only in-frame clones and drops some. This sample yields under 150,000 clones, of which 85% to 90% are seen a single time; under 0.8% belongs to the top ten. Specified time point: week 11, during vaccination. Topical imiquimod accompanied each vaccine dose, which consisted of 300 ug of mutant IDH1 20-mer peptide. This material consisted of PBMCs, taken from a glioma patient whose treatment included an IDH1 peptide vaccine. Receptors originate from a woman aged 45-65 years with glioma.

The chain combines TRBV19 with TRBJ2-1; 8 nucleotides line up with TRBD1. Germline V lookup: CDR1 LNHDA, CDR2 SQIVND (reference sequence). V dropped 1 base and J dropped 7; count of bases not matched to a gene: 6. This CDR3 contains 15 residues. The CDR3 loop is CASSIGAGGLNEQFF. Written as DNA, the CDR3 is TGTGCCAGTAGTATAGGGGCAGGGGGCTTGAATGAGCAGTTCTTC.

The chain joins TRBV7-8 to TRBJ2-7, with D maybe TRBD1 (6 bases). CDR3 size: 13 residues. V lost 5 bases and J lost 4, with 12 bases in between. Germline-derived CDR1 and CDR2 are SGHVS and FQNEAQ. The CDR3 nucleotides read TGTGCCAGCAGCCGGCACAGGGCTTACGAGCAGTACTTC. It yields the protein CASSRHRAYEQYF. Filled out from reference TRBV7-8 and TRBJ2-7, the complete variable domain reads GAGVSQSPRYKVAKRGQDVALRCDPISGHVSLFWYQQALGQGPEFLTYFQNEAQLDKSGLPSDRFFAERPEGSVSTLKIQRTQQEDSAVYLCASSRHRAYEQYFGPGTRLTVT.

V is TRBV4-1 and J is TRBJ1-1; D remains unclear. The CDR3 length is 15 residues. Germline CDR1 and CDR2: MGHRA and YSYEKL. The V end lost 0 bases, the J end lost 1 base, and 9 bases lay between the germline ends. CDR3 bases: TGCGCCAGCAGCCAAGACCCACACAGGAACACTGAAGCTTTCTTT. Its protein is CASSQDPHRNTEAFF.

This clone was detected a few times. This chain connects TRBV6-6 to TRBJ2-1, with TRBD1 identical over 10 bases. The V segment lost 4 bases and the J segment 8 bases; nucleotides outside the gene matches: 5. This CDR3 comprises 14 residues. The germline V gene encodes CDR1 MNHNY and CDR2 SVGAGI (reference sequence). CDR3 coding DNA: TGTGCCAGCAGTTGGGGACAGGGGAGGGATGAGCAGTTCTTC. This sequence encodes CASSWGQGRDEQFF.

The chain joins TRBV6-6 to TRBJ1-5; TRBD1 aligns across 7 bases. Germline CDR1 MNHNY, CDR2 SVGAGI (reference sequence). The CDR3 is 12 amino acids. J lost 2 bases, V lost 8 bases, and 0 bases had no gene match. The CDR3 protein is CASGQGNQPQHF. The DNA for the CDR3 is TGTGCCAGCGGACAGGGCAATCAGCCCCAGCATTTT.

The chain recombines TRBV27 with TRBJ1-5; 7 nucleotides align to TRBD1. V lost 2 bases to trimming and J lost 5 bases; unmatched junction nucleotides: 3. The germline V gene has CDR1 MNHEY and CDR2 SMNVEV (reference sequence). The length of the CDR3 is 14 residues. CDR3 coding DNA: TGTGCCAGCAGTTTAAGAGGGGGCCATCAGCCCCAGCATTTT. It is translated as CASSLRGGHQPQHF.

The CDR3 DNA is TGCGCCAGCAGCTTGTTCTCAGGGTCAGATACGCAGTATTTT. Encoded protein: CASSLFSGSDTQYF. The genes are TRBV5-1 and TRBJ2-3; D possibly corresponds to TRBD1 (5 bases). CDR1 and CDR2 (germline): SGHRS, YFSETQ. V lost 1 base and J lost 4, with 10 bases in between. This CDR3 comprises 14 residues. The entire variable domain, with the rest obtained from reference TRBV5-1 and TRBJ2-3, is as follows: KAGVTQTPRYLIKTRGQQVTLSCSPISGHRSVSWYQQTPGQGLQFLFEYFSETQRNKGNFPGRFSGRQFSNSRSEMNVSTLELGDSALYLCASSLFSGSDTQYFGPGTRLTVL.

The genes are TRBV28 and TRBJ1-5; D call uncertain. The CDR3 sequence is 15 residues long. V was clipped by 2 bases and J by 11 bases, with 19 bases between them. From germline, CDR1 is MDHEN and CDR2 SYDVKM. DNA for the CDR3: TGTGCCAGCAGTTTAATGGGCAGAGGATTAGTGGCCCAGCATTTT. It encodes CASSLMGRGLVAQHF.

V and J are TRBV7-3 and TRBJ2-7; 8 bases line up with TRBD2. The CDR3 sequence is 15 residues long. Trimming at V came to 5 bases and at J to 2 bases, leaving 8 bases not matched to a gene. Germline values: CDR1 SGHTA, CDR2 FQGTGA. CDR3 in amino acids: CASSPSGSTPYEQYF. The CDR3 DNA follows: TGTGCCAGCAGCCCAAGCGGGAGTACCCCCTACGAGCAGTACTTC.

The chain links TRBV10-3 to TRBJ1-3; 11 positions match TRBD1. V was pared by 8 bases and J by 8 bases, with 2 bases of the junction left unmatched. This CDR3 has 12 residues. Germline V gene data show CDR1 as ENHRY and CDR2 as SYGVKD. CDR3 in amino acids: CAIGTGGDTIYF. In nucleotides, the CDR3 is TGTGCCATCGGGACAGGGGGAGACACCATATATTTT.